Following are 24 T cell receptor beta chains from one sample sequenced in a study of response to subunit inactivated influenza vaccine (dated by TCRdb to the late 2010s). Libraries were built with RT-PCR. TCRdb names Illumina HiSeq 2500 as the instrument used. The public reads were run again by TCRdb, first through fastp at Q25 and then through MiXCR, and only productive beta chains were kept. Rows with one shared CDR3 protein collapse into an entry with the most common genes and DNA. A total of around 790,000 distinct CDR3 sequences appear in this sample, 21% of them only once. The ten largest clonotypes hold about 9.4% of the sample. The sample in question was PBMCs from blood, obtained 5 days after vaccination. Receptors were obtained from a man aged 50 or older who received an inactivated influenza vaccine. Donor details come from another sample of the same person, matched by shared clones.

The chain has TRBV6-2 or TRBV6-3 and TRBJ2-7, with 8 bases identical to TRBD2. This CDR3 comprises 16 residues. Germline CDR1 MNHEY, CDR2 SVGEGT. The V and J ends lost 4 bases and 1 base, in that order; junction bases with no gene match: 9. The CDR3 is CASSWEPSGPSYEQYF. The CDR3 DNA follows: TGTGCCAGCAGTTGGGAGCCTAGCGGGCCTTCCTACGAGCAGTACTTC.

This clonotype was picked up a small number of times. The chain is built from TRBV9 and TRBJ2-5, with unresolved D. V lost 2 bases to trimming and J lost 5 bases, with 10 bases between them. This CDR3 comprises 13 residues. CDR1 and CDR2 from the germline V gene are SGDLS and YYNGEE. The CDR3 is CASSVGLGETQYF. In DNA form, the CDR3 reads TGTGCCAGCAGCGTGGGCCTAGGGGAGACCCAGTACTTC.

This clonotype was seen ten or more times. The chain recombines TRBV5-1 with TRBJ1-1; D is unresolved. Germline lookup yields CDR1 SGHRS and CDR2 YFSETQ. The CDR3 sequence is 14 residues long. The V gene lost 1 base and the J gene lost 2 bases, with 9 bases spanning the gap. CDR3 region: CASSLNSANTEAFF. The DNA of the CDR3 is TGCGCCAGCAGCTTGAATTCGGCCAACACTGAAGCTTTCTTT.

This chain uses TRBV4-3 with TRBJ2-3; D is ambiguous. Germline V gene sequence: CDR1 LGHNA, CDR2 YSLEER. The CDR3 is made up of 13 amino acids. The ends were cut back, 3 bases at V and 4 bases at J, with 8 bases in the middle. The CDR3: CASSHRLPDTQYF. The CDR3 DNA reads TGCGCCAGCAGCCACCGACTGCCAGATACGCAGTATTTT.

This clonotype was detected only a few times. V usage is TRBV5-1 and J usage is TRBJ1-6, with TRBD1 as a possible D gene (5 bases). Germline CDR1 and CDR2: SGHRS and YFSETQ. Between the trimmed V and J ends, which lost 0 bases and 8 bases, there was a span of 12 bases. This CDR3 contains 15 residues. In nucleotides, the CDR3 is TGCGCCAGCAGCTTGGATGGGGGATCGGATTCACCCCTCCACTTT. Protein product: CASSLDGGSDSPLHF.

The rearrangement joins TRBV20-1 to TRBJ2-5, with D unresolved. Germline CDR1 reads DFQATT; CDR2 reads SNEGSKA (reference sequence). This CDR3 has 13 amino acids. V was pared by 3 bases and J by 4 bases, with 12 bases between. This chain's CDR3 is CSARGSPGETQYF. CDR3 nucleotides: TGCAGTGCTAGGGGGTCGCCAGGAGAGACCCAGTACTTC.

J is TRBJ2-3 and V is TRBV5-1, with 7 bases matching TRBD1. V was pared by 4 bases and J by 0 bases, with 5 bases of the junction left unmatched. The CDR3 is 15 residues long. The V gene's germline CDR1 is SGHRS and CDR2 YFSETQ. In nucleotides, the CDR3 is TGCGCCAGCAGCGACGGGACAGTAAGCACAGATACGCAGTATTTT. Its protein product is CASSDGTVSTDTQYF.

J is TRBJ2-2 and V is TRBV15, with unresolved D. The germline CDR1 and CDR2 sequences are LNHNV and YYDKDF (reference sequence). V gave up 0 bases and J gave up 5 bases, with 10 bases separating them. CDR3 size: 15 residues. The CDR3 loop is CATSRDYTGTGELFF. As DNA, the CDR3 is TGTGCCACCAGCAGAGATTATACCGGGACCGGGGAGCTGTTTTTT.

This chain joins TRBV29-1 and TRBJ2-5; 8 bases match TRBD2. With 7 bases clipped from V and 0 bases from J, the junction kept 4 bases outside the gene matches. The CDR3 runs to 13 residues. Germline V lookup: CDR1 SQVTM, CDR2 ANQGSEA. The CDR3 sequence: CSGKREYQETQYF. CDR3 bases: TGCAGCGGTAAGCGGGAGTACCAAGAGACCCAGTACTTC.

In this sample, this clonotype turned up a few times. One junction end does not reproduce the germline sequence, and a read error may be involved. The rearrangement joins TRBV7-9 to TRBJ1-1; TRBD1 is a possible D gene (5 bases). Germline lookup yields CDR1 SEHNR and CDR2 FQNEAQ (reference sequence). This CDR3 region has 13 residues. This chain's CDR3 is CANSLVRGGEAFF. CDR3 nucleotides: TGTGCCAACAGCTTAGTCCGTGGGGGTGAAGCTTTCTTT.

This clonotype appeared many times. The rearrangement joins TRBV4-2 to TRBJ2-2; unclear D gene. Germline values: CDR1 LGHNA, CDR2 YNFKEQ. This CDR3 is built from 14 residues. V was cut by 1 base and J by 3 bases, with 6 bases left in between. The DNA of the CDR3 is TGTGCCAGCAGCCAAGCTTCGGACACCGGGGAGCTGTTTTTT. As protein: CASSQASDTGELFF.

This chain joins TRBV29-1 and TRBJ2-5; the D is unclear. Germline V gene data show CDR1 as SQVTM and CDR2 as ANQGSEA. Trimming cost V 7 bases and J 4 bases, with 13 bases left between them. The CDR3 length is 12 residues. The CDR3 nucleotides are TGCAGCGCGTCCCTACCGGGAGAGACCCAGTACTTC. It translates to CSASLPGETQYF.

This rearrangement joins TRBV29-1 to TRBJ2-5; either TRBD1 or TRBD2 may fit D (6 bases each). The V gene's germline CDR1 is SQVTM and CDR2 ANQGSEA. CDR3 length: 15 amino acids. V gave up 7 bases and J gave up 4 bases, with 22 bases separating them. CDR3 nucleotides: TGCAGCGACCTGCGGGACACGCCCGTCGGAGAGACCCAGTACTTC. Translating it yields CSDLRDTPVGETQYF.

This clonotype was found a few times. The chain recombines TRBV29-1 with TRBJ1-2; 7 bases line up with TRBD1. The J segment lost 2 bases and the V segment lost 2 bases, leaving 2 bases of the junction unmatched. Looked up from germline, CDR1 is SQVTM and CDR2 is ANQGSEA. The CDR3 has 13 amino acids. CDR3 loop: CSVERDRNYGYTF. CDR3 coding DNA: TGCAGCGTTGAAAGGGACAGAAACTATGGCTACACCTTC.

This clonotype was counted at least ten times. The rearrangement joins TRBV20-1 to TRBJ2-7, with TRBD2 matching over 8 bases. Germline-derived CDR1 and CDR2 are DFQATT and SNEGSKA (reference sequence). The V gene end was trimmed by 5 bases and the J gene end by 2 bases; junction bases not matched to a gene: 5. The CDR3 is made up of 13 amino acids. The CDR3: CSAVAGPTYEQYF. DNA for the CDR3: TGCAGTGCTGTAGCGGGACCGACCTACGAGCAGTACTTC.

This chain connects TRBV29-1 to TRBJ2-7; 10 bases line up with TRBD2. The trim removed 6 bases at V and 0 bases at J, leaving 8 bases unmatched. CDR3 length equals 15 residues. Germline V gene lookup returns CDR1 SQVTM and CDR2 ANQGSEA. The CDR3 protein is CSVILAGTSSYEQYF. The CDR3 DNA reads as TGCAGCGTAATACTAGCGGGGACCAGCTCCTACGAGCAGTACTTC.

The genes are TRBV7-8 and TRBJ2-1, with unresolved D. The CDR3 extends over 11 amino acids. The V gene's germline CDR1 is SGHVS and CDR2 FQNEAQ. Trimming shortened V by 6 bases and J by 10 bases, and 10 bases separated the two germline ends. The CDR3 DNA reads TGTGCCAGCAGTTTTGGTAAGGAGCAGTTCTTC. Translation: CASSFGKEQFF.

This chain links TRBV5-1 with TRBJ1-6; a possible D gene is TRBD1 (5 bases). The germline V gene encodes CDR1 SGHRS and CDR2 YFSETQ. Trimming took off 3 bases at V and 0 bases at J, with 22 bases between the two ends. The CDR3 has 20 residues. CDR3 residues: CASSWFTSSGQGSYNSPLHF. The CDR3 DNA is TGCGCCAGCAGCTGGTTTACATCCTCGGGGCAGGGCTCCTATAATTCACCCCTCCACTTT. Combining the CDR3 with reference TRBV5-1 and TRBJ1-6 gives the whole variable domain KAGVTQTPRYLIKTRGQQVTLSCSPISGHRSVSWYQQTPGQGLQFLFEYFSETQRNKGNFPGRFSGRQFSNSRSEMNVSTLELGDSALYLCASSWFTSSGQGSYNSPLHFGNGTRLTVT.

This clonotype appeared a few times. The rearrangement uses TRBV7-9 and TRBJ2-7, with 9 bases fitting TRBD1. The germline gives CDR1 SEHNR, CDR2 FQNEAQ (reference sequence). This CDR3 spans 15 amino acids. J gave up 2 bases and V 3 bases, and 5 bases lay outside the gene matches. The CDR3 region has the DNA TGTGCCAGCAGCTTTACAGGGGGCGTAACCTACGAGCAGTACTTC. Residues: CASSFTGGVTYEQYF.

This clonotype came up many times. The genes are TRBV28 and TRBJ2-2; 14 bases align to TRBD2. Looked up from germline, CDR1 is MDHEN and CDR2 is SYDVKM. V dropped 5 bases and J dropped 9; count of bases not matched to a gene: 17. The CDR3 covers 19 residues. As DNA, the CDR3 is TGTGCCAGCAGTACCAGCTTTATTGGGACTAGCGGGAGTTTTCGGGAGCTGTTTTTT. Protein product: CASSTSFIGTSGSFRELFF. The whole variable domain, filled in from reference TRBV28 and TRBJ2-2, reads DVKVTQSSRYLVKRTGEKVFLECVQDMDHENMFWYRQDPGLGLRLIYFSYDVKMKEKGDIPEGYSVSREKKERFSLILESASTNQTSMYLCASSTSFIGTSGSFRELFFGEGSRLTVL.

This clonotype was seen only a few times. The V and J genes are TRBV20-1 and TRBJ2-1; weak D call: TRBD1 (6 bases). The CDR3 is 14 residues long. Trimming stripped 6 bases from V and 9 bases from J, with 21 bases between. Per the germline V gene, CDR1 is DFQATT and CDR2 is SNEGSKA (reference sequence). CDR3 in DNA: TGCAGTGCCCTATCAGGGGAAATCTCGTTTGAGCAGTTCTTC. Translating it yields CSALSGEISFEQFF.

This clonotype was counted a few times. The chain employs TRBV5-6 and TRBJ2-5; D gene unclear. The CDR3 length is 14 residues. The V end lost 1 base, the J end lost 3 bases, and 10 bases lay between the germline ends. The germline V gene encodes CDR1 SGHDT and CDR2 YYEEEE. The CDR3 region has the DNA TGTGCCAGCAGCTTGTCCCTCTCCAAAGAGACCCAGTACTTC. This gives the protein CASSLSLSKETQYF. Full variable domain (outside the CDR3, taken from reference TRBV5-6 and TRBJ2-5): DAGVTQSPTHLIKTRGQQVTLRCSPKSGHDTVSWYQQALGQGPQFIFQYYEEEERQRGNFPDRFSGHQFPNYSSELNVNALLLGDSALYLCASSLSLSKETQYFGPGTRLLVL.

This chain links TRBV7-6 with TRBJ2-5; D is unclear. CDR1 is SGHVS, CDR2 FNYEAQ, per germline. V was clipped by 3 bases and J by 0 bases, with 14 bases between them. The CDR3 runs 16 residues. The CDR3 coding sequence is TGTGCCAGCAGCTTTACCCGCCTCGGGTACCAAGAGACCCAGTACTTC. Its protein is CASSFTRLGYQETQYF.

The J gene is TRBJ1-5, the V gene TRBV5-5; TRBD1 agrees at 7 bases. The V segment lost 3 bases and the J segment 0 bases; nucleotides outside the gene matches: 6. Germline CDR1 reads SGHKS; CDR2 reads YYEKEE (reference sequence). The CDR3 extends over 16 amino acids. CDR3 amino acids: CASSSTTGYSNQPQHF. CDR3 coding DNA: TGTGCCAGCAGCTCTACGACAGGGTATAGCAATCAGCCCCAGCATTTT.